Listed here are 23 T cell receptor beta chains from one sample, sequenced in a study of T cells in Graves' hyperthyroidism and ophthalmopathy. Amplification of TCR beta CDR3 regions used RNA as the template. First-round RT-PCR targeting the TCR CDR3 was performed with the HTBI primer set. Via MiXCR, TCRdb re-called the multiplex PCR reads, giving one row per CDR3 protein. The repertoire holds approximately 510,000 distinct CDR3 sequences, with less than 25% as singletons. Source material: blood. The receptors shown here come from a man aged 18 to 29 with Graves' hyperthyroidism.

This clonotype was recorded many times. The chain carries TRBV27 and TRBJ1-5, with D maybe TRBD1 (5 bases). V dropped 1 base and J dropped 4 bases, with 17 bases sitting between them. The CDR3 consists of 17 residues. In germline, CDR1 is MNHEY, CDR2 SMNVEV (reference sequence). The CDR3 here is CASSLYGRTSFNQPQHF. DNA for the CDR3: TGTGCCAGCAGTTTATACGGCAGGACATCGTTTAATCAGCCCCAGCATTTT.

This clonotype was counted between two and nine times. The DNA for the CDR3 is TGTGCCACCAGCAGTTCCCAAGAGACCCAGTACTTC. Protein sequence: CATSSSQETQYF. The V and J genes are TRBV15 and TRBJ2-5, with unresolved D. V shed 3 bases and J shed 1 base, with 3 bases lying between them. The germline V gene has CDR1 LNHNV and CDR2 YYDKDF (reference sequence). This CDR3 has 12 amino acids. Together with reference TRBV15 and TRBJ2-5, the CDR3 gives the full variable domain: DAMVIQNPRYQVTQFGKPVTLSCSQTLNHNVMYWYQQKSSQAPKLLFHYYDKDFNNEADTPDNFQSRRPNTSFCFLDIRSPGLGDTAMYLCATSSSQETQYFGPGTRLLVL.

About this clonotype itself: One base away lies a much larger clone, so this may be a sequencing read error. The chain employs TRBV15 and TRBJ1-5, with 7 nucleotides matching TRBD1. CDR1 is LNHNV and CDR2 is YYDKDF in the germline V gene (reference sequence). The CDR3 runs to 16 residues. The J segment lost 2 bases and the V segment lost 4 bases, leaving 8 bases of the junction unmatched. Written as DNA, the CDR3 is TGTGCCACCAGCATTAGTCGGGACAGCGGCAATCAGCCCCAGCATTTT. Translated: CATSISRDSGNQPQHF.

At least ten counts were recorded for this clonotype. The chain uses TRBV6-1 and TRBJ2-5, with D possibly TRBD1 on 5 matching bases. Deletions cut 5 bases from V and 2 bases from J, with 18 bases between. Germline CDR1 MNHNS, CDR2 SASEGT. The CDR3 is 16 residues long. The CDR3 sequence: CASSPLGAPGQETQYF. As DNA, the CDR3 is TGTGCCAGCAGTCCTTTAGGGGCCCCCGGGCAAGAGACCCAGTACTTC.

This clonotype was counted many times. This chain uses TRBV7-6 with TRBJ2-2; D is ambiguous. Germline CDR1 SGHVS, CDR2 FNYEAQ. V gave up 0 bases and J gave up 7 bases, with 9 bases separating them. The CDR3 contains 14 residues. CDR3 nucleotide sequence: TGTGCCAGCAGCTTAGCGTGGGGAATCGGGGAGCTGTTTTTT. Amino acids: CASSLAWGIGELFF.

The CDR3 DNA follows: TGTGCCAGCAGCTCTGGACACAATGGGGTTTCTTTTTCACCCCTCCACTTT. It is translated as CASSSGHNGVSFSPLHF. The gene calls are TRBV7-2 and TRBJ1-6, with D perhaps TRBD1 (5 bases). The CDR3 runs to 17 residues. Per the germline V gene, CDR1 is SGHTA and CDR2 is FQGNSA. V was shortened by 4 bases and J by 9 bases, with 22 bases between the two germline ends.

The chain employs TRBV6-1 and TRBJ1-2, with TRBD1 matching over 8 bases. Trimming took 1 base from V and 4 from J; bases not matched to a gene: 2. This CDR3 is built from 14 residues. Germline CDR1 and CDR2: MNHNS and SASEGT. In DNA form, the CDR3 reads TGTGCCAGCAGTGAAGGGACAGGGACCTATGGCTACACCTTC. It specifies CASSEGTGTYGYTF.

This clonotype was recorded many times. This chain links TRBV10-3 with TRBJ2-5, with 7 bases aligning to TRBD1. The J segment lost 0 bases and the V segment lost 9 bases, leaving 1 base of the junction unmatched. The germline V gene encodes CDR1 ENHRY and CDR2 SYGVKD. The CDR3 runs to 12 residues. The CDR3 DNA reads as TGTGCCATTGGGACAGACCAAGAGACCCAGTACTTC. Translation gives CAIGTDQETQYF.

This clonotype was recorded many times. With a much larger clone just one base away, this may be a read error. V and J are TRBV6-2 or TRBV6-3 and TRBJ2-5; D is perhaps TRBD2 (6 bases). This CDR3 contains 18 residues. V shed 2 bases and J shed 2 bases, with 21 bases lying between them. Germline CDR1 and CDR2: MNHEY and SVGEGT. CDR3 amino acids: CASSYPTETVRGQETQYF. The CDR3, as DNA: TGTGCCAGCAGTTACCCAACGGAGACAGTACGGGGGCAAGAGACCCAGTACTTC.

This clonotype was counted at least ten times. The rearrangement joins TRBV5-1 to TRBJ2-7, with TRBD1 as a possible D gene (6 bases). Germline V CDR1 and CDR2: SGHRS, YFSETQ. Trimming shortened V by 4 bases and J by 1 base, and 15 bases separated the two germline ends. The CDR3 covers 15 residues. Written as DNA, the CDR3 is TGCGCCAGCAGCCAGACAGGCCTAAGGTCCTACGAGCAGTACTTC. As protein: CASSQTGLRSYEQYF.

The genes are TRBV29-1 and TRBJ2-5; weak D call: TRBD2 (5 bases). From germline, CDR1 is SQVTM and CDR2 ANQGSEA. Deletions cut 6 bases from V and 1 base from J, with 6 bases between. The CDR3 has 11 amino acids. DNA for the CDR3: TGCAGCGTGCGGGTCCAAGAGACCCAGTACTTC. Encoded protein: CSVRVQETQYF.

Many counts were recorded for this clonotype. The CDR3 is CASSRGGTKNYEQYF. In nucleotides, the CDR3 is TGTGCCAGCAGTCGGGGGGGGACCAAGAACTACGAGCAGTACTTC. This chain uses TRBV12-3 or TRBV12-4 with TRBJ2-7; TRBD2 agrees at 8 bases. V trimming: 5 bases; J trimming: 3 bases; junction bases outside the gene matches: 9. CDR3 length equals 15 residues.

This clonotype has just a few counts. This rearrangement joins TRBV2 to TRBJ2-5, with TRBD2 matching over 7 bases. Germline V gene sequence: CDR1 SNHLY, CDR2 FYNNEI. The CDR3 contains 15 residues. V shed 6 bases, J shed 5 bases, and the junction held 12 bases outside the gene matches. In DNA form, the CDR3 reads TGTGCCAGCAGCCCGGAACTAAGCGGGACGGAGACCCAGTACTTC. It specifies CASSPELSGTETQYF.

This clonotype was observed once. A much larger clonotype is one base distant, so this may be a read error. CDR3 coding DNA: TGTGCCAGCAGTGGCGGGATCCCGGGCCGGGAGCAGTACTTC. Translated: CASSGGIPGREQYF. The chain carries TRBV28 and TRBJ2-7; possible D gene TRBD2, 6 bases. The CDR3 totals 14 residues. Trimming removed 5 bases at V and 7 bases at J, with 18 bases between. Germline values: CDR1 MDHEN, CDR2 SYDVKM.

There are many counts of this clonotype. V is TRBV11-2 and J is TRBJ2-7; TRBD2 is a possible D gene (5 bases). With 8 bases removed from V and 2 bases from J, the gap between germline ends came to 16 bases. The germline V gene has CDR1 SGHAT and CDR2 FQNNGV. This CDR3 spans 14 amino acids. CDR3 residues: CASGLLWETYEQYF. The CDR3 nucleotides read TGTGCCAGCGGCCTTTTGTGGGAGACCTACGAGCAGTACTTC.

This clonotype was seen ten or more times. The CDR3 loop is CASSPPDLTGELFF. The CDR3 nucleotides are TGTGCCAGCTCACCACCGGACCTCACCGGGGAGCTGTTTTTT. This chain links TRBV18 with TRBJ2-2; D gene unclear. Germline CDR1 is KGHSH and CDR2 is LQKENI. Trimming shortened V by 0 bases and J by 4 bases, and 6 bases separated the two germline ends. The CDR3 is 14 residues long.

This clonotype has more than one count but fewer than ten. V usage is TRBV7-2 and J usage is TRBJ2-7; D is possibly TRBD1 (6 bases). This CDR3 is built from 16 residues. CDR1 SGHTA and CDR2 FQGNSA come from the germline V gene. Trimming cost V 0 bases and J 3 bases, with 15 bases left between them. The CDR3 loop reads CASSLANTGKIYEQYF. Here the CDR3 DNA reads TGTGCCAGCAGCTTAGCGAATACAGGGAAGATCTACGAGCAGTACTTC.

This clonotype was detected ten times or more. The chain links TRBV12-3 or TRBV12-4 to TRBJ1-1; 8 bases match TRBD1. This CDR3 is built from 14 residues. V shed 5 bases, J shed 4 bases, and the junction held 6 bases outside the gene matches. For the CDR3, the DNA is TGTGCCAGCAGTGGACAGGGAGTCTTCACTGAAGCTTTCTTT. Amino acids: CASSGQGVFTEAFF.

This clonotype came up many times. CDR3 region: CASSFLTGYGYTF. The CDR3 region has the DNA TGCGCCAGCAGCTTCTTGACAGGGTATGGCTACACCTTC. The chain couples TRBV5-1 to TRBJ1-2; TRBD1 matches at 7 bases. This CDR3 contains 13 residues. Germline V gene lookup returns CDR1 SGHRS and CDR2 YFSETQ. V was clipped by 2 bases and J by 5 bases; unmatched bases: 3.

This clonotype occurred many times. The CDR3 is CSVGDRGPGANVLTF. The CDR3 bases are TGCAGCGTTGGTGACAGGGGCCCTGGGGCCAACGTCCTGACTTTC. This chain uses TRBV29-1 with TRBJ2-6; 8 nucleotides align to TRBD1. V lost 4 bases to trimming and J lost 2 bases; unmatched junction nucleotides: 4. The V gene's germline CDR1 is SQVTM and CDR2 ANQGSEA. This CDR3 region has 15 residues.

In this sample, this clonotype turned up many times. The chain is built from TRBV24-1 and TRBJ2-5, with D unclear. The germline V and J ends were trimmed by 2 bases and 5 bases, with 8 bases remaining between them. Germline V lookup: CDR1 KGHDR, CDR2 SFDVKD. This CDR3 spans 13 amino acids. CDR3 in amino acids: CATSDSLNETQYF. Written as DNA, the CDR3 is TGTGCCACCAGTGATTCCCTCAACGAGACCCAGTACTTC.

A few counts support this clonotype. The chain couples TRBV27 to TRBJ2-1; 9 bases line up with TRBD2. From germline, CDR1 is MNHEY and CDR2 SMNVEV (reference sequence). The CDR3 is 15 residues long. Trimming at V came to 2 bases and at J to 5 bases, leaving 4 bases not matched to a gene. CDR3 amino acids: CASSLMASGNNEQFF. The CDR3 coding sequence is TGTGCCAGCAGTTTAATGGCTAGCGGGAACAATGAGCAGTTCTTC.

In its sample, this clonotype was seen many times. The chain uses TRBV2 and TRBJ2-5; TRBD1 agrees at 11 bases. The germline V gene encodes CDR1 SNHLY and CDR2 FYNNEI. V gave up 4 bases and J gave up 1 base; unmatched junction bases: 2. The length of the CDR3 is 15 residues. The CDR3 bases are TGTGCCAGCAGTGCGGGGACAGGGGGCCAAGAGACCCAGTACTTC. Translation: CASSAGTGGQETQYF.